This T cell receptor beta chain was sequenced during a study of blood T cell repertoires in COVID-19. Study summary: Nucleic acid was either cDNA or gDNA, and it came from T cells, B-cell-depleted T cells, or PBMCs.

This clone was found once. Study processing details: Nucleated cell counts were estimated from reference gene primer amplification. Some clones are missing from TCRdb's copy, which holds only in-frame ones; the method was immunoSEQ multiplex PCR. V and J calls and clone size are given by that table; D and trimming were obtained from the DNA. The profile shows 110,000 or so clones, approximately 90% of them singletons. Deletions cut 4 bases from V and 1 base from J, with 10 bases between. The CDR3 length is 13 residues. Germline CDR1 SQVTM, CDR2 ANQGSEA. The sequencing input was peripheral blood. The gene calls are TRBV29-1 and TRBJ1-1, with D unresolved. The receptor was derived from a human donor in a cohort sampled during active COVID-19. The CDR3 protein is CSVGPGSNTEAFF. Written as DNA, the CDR3 is TGCAGCGTTGGGCCGGGATCGAACACTGAAGCTTTCTTT.